The entry below gives a single T cell receptor beta chain sequence along with its context. The source of the sample is a study of response to subunit inactivated influenza vaccine. This CDR3 region has 15 residues. The V and J ends lost 4 bases and 2 bases respectively, with 18 bases between them. CDR1 and CDR2 from the germline V gene are SQVTM and ANQGSEA. One entry per CDR3 protein results from TCRdb running MiXCR on the RT-PCR reads. This table has a few hundred thousand distinct CDR3 sequences, approximately 11% appearing once. In addition, the sample was reused for a study of T cells expressing NK-cell markers. That work states: A 5'RACE template switching approach incorporating UMIs was used to make TCR beta cDNA. The TCR beta repertoires originated in sorted CD3+CD56+NKG2C+, CD3+CD56+NKG2C- and CD3+CD56-NKG2C+ T cells. In the group of eight sequenced donors, seven were HCMV-seropositive and one was seronegative. The dominant NKG2C+ clonotypes represented about 1.0-7.5% of CD8+ T cells in several donors. Expanded NKG2C+ T cell clones were not confirmed as HCMV-specific.

This TCR came from a man aged 45-65 years who received an inactivated influenza vaccine. The sequencing here drew on PBMCs from blood, taken on the day of vaccination. The chain combines TRBV29-1 with TRBJ2-7, with D perhaps TRBD2 (7 bases). CDR3 in DNA: TGCAGCGTTGGTGGCAGGGGAGGGTCGGCCTACGAGCAGTACTTC. This translates into CSVGGRGGSAYEQYF.